This entry lists 18 T cell receptor beta chains sequenced from one sample in a study of blood T cell repertoires in COVID-19 (dated by TCRdb to 2020 to 2021). Library construction relied on the immunoSEQ multiplex PCR assay. TCRdb provides this immuneACCESS table in a form limited to in-frame rearrangements. Some clones are lacking; in checked studies, under half of them reflect an unresolved V gene, and why the rest are absent is not known. In all, the sample holds approximately 170,000 clones, and roughly 86% of those were seen once. The ten largest clones take up less than 3.5% of the sample. What was sequenced was peripheral blood. The source is a man between 65 and 85 years old with acute or convalescent COVID-19.

The gene calls are TRBV7-9 and TRBJ2-1, with D unresolved. The V gene's germline CDR1 is SEHNR and CDR2 FQNEAQ (reference sequence). The CDR3 length is 13 residues. V was pared by 3 bases and J by 4 bases, with 7 bases between. The DNA of the CDR3 is TGTGCCAGCAGCTTGAGGCAGTACAATGAGCAGTTCTTC. Translated: CASSLRQYNEQFF.

The chain links TRBV27 to TRBJ2-3, with D uncertain. Germline V gene data show CDR1 as MNHEY and CDR2 as SMNVEV (reference sequence). The ends were cut back, 6 bases at V and 0 bases at J, with 13 bases in the middle. The CDR3 covers 15 residues. CDR3 protein: CASSGRLVSTDTQYF. CDR3 coding DNA: TGTGCCAGCAGCGGTCGGCTAGTGAGCACAGATACGCAGTATTTT.

The gene calls are TRBV5-5 and TRBJ1-2; D possibly corresponds to TRBD1 (5 bases). Germline CDR1 and CDR2: SGHKS and YYEKEE (reference sequence). The V end was cut by 1 base, the J end by 8 bases, with 12 bases between. The CDR3 totals 13 residues. The CDR3 spells CASSLRSGGGYTF. The CDR3 DNA reads TGTGCCAGCAGCTTGCGATCCGGGGGAGGCTACACCTTC.

The J gene is TRBJ2-6, the V gene TRBV4-1, with TRBD1 matching 7 bases. The CDR3 is made up of 19 amino acids. Losses at the gene ends were 2 bases for V and 4 bases for J; bases not matched to a gene: 14. In germline, CDR1 is MGHRA, CDR2 YSYEKL. The CDR3, as DNA: TGCGCCAGCAGCCAACCCAGGGACAGCCCCGGGCGGGGGGCCAACGTCCTGACTTTC. Residues: CASSQPRDSPGRGANVLTF.

This clone is a singleton in its sample. The chain couples TRBV5-1 to TRBJ1-3; no reliable D call. Deletions cut 4 bases from V and 0 bases from J, with 8 bases between. The CDR3 extends over 14 amino acids. In germline, CDR1 is SGHRS, CDR2 YFSETQ. The CDR3 region has the DNA TGCGCCAGCAGCCCTGAGGCCTCTGGAAACACCATATATTTT. Translation gives CASSPEASGNTIYF.

The chain has TRBV27 and TRBJ1-5, with a weak D call TRBD1 (5 bases). V was cut by 4 bases and J by 9 bases, with 13 bases left in between. The CDR3 length is 13 residues. The germline V gene encodes CDR1 MNHEY and CDR2 SMNVEV (reference sequence). Here the CDR3 DNA reads TGTGCCAGCAGTTGGCAGGGAAGAACGCCCCAGCATTTT. It yields the protein CASSWQGRTPQHF.

The chain joins TRBV7-9 to TRBJ2-7, with unresolved D. Germline V gene lookup returns CDR1 SEHNR and CDR2 FQNEAQ (reference sequence). Trimming removed 5 bases from V and 3 bases from J, with 5 bases in between. The CDR3 contains 11 residues. The CDR3 protein is CASSENYEQYF. CDR3 bases: TGTGCCAGCAGCGAGAACTACGAGCAGTACTTC. Full variable domain (missing parts from reference TRBV7-9 and TRBJ2-7): DTGVSQNPRHKITKRGQNVTFRCDPISEHNRLYWYRQTLGQGPEFLTYFQNEAQLEKSRLLSDRFSAERPKGSFSTLEIQRTEQGDSAMYLCASSENYEQYFGPGTRLTVT.

The rearrangement joins TRBV10-3 to TRBJ2-5; 8 nucleotides line up with TRBD2. J gave up 5 bases and V 4 bases, and 9 bases lay outside the gene matches. CDR1 and CDR2 from the germline V gene are ENHRY and SYGVKD. This CDR3 is built from 15 residues. Here the CDR3 DNA reads TGTGCCATCAGTGGGACTAGCCCGGGGCACGAGACCCAGTACTTC. It is translated as CAISGTSPGHETQYF.

The chain employs TRBV5-1 and TRBJ2-7; 9 bases fit TRBD1. The CDR3 is made up of 14 amino acids. The V gene's germline CDR1 is SGHRS and CDR2 YFSETQ. V trimming: 0 bases; J trimming: 6 bases; junction bases outside the gene matches: 4. The CDR3 region has the DNA TGCGCCAGCAGCTTGGAGGGACAGGGCATCGAGCAGTACTTC. Translating gives CASSLEGQGIEQYF.

The rearrangement links TRBV7-9 to TRBJ2-1, with 9 bases that match TRBD2. Per germline, CDR1 SEHNR and CDR2 FQNEAQ (reference sequence). The CDR3 length is 16 residues. V lost 5 bases to trimming and J lost 6 bases; unmatched junction nucleotides: 11. The CDR3 protein is CASSPPGLAESNEQFF. DNA for the CDR3: TGTGCCAGCAGCCCGCCGGGACTAGCAGAGAGCAATGAGCAGTTCTTC.

The rearrangement uses TRBV14 and TRBJ1-3; perhaps TRBD1 as D (5 bases). Germline loops: CDR1 SGHDN, CDR2 FVKESK. Trimming pared 4 bases from V and 7 bases from J, leaving 23 bases between. CDR3 size: 17 residues. The CDR3 loop is CASSPAQGAGPINTIYF. The DNA of the CDR3 is TGTGCCAGCAGCCCGGCTCAGGGTGCCGGGCCTATCAACACCATATATTTT.

V and J are TRBV4-1 and TRBJ1-5, with D unclear. The CDR3 runs to 15 residues. The germline gives CDR1 MGHRA, CDR2 YSYEKL. V was clipped by 4 bases and J by 4 bases, with 14 bases between them. CDR3 amino acids: CASSPLGLSNQPQHF. Here the CDR3 DNA reads TGCGCCAGCAGCCCGCTAGGACTCAGTAATCAGCCCCAGCATTTT.

The chain links TRBV6-6 to TRBJ1-1; D remains ambiguous. CDR3 size: 13 residues. The V and J ends lost 6 bases and 4 bases respectively, with 12 bases between them. From germline, CDR1 is MNHNY and CDR2 SVGAGI (reference sequence). The CDR3, as DNA: TGTGCCAGCAGGAACGGGATCACCACTGAAGCTTTCTTT. Translated: CASRNGITTEAFF.

The J gene is TRBJ1-5, the V gene TRBV28; tentative D call: TRBD1 (5 bases). Germline assignment: CDR1 MDHEN and CDR2 SYDVKM. Trimming took off 8 bases at V and 7 bases at J, with 15 bases between the two ends. The CDR3 length is 13 residues. CDR3 sequence reads: CASLRGREQPQHF. CDR3 nucleotide sequence: TGTGCCAGCCTCCGGGGGAGGGAACAGCCCCAGCATTTT.

The chain links TRBV19 to TRBJ2-3; 13 nucleotides agree with TRBD2. The CDR3 runs to 14 residues. The ends lost 5 bases at V and 7 bases at J; junction bases unmatched: 3. CDR1 LNHDA and CDR2 SQIVND come from the germline V gene (reference sequence). The CDR3 loop reads CASSLGLAGNTQYF. The CDR3 nucleotides read TGTGCCAGTAGTCTGGGACTAGCGGGGAATACGCAGTATTTT.

This chain joins TRBV29-1 and TRBJ1-1, with D tentatively TRBD1 (6 bases). The CDR3 has 13 residues. Germline assignment: CDR1 SQVTM and CDR2 ANQGSEA. V dropped 3 bases and J dropped 0 bases, with 8 bases sitting between them. The CDR3 DNA sequence: TGCAGCGTTGAGCAGGGGATGAACACTGAAGCTTTCTTT. It is translated as CSVEQGMNTEAFF.

This chain connects TRBV28 to TRBJ1-5; D not resolved. V lost 3 bases and J 0 bases, leaving 9 bases between the germline ends. Germline values: CDR1 MDHEN, CDR2 SYDVKM. The CDR3 runs to 15 residues. Here the CDR3 reads CASSFGDYSNQPQHF. CDR3 nucleotide sequence: TGTGCCAGCAGTTTTGGAGATTATAGCAATCAGCCCCAGCATTTT.

This chain links TRBV27 with TRBJ1-2; weak D call: TRBD1 (5 bases). The V gene's germline CDR1 is MNHEY and CDR2 SMNVEV (reference sequence). Trimming pared 0 bases from V and 8 bases from J, leaving 16 bases between. This CDR3 contains 15 residues. Written as DNA, the CDR3 is TGTGCCAGCAGTTTATCGGACCCTAAAAGGGGCGGCTACACCTTC. This gives the protein CASSLSDPKRGGYTF.